Shown below are 30 T cell receptor beta chains from a single sample sequenced in a study of identifying expanded T cells in peripheral blood. Libraries were prepared by immunoSEQ multiplex PCR; TCRdb keeps only in-frame clonotypes and omits some of them. The table records 90,000 to 95,000 clones, 88% of them present only once. The sample was blood. These receptors were collected from a person aged 18-69 years in good health.

The chain uses TRBV5-1 and TRBJ2-5; 7 bases agree with TRBD2. This CDR3 comprises 15 residues. J was trimmed by 1 base and V by 4 bases; bases with no gene match: 7. Germline V gene lookup returns CDR1 SGHRS and CDR2 YFSETQ. The CDR3 DNA follows: TGCGCCAGCAGCCTGGGGGGGAGCCCCCAAGAGACCCAGTACTTC. It translates to CASSLGGSPQETQYF.

The V gene is TRBV5-4, the J gene TRBJ1-5; 8 bases are a match to TRBD1. The CDR3 has 15 residues. From germline, CDR1 is SGHNT and CDR2 YYREEE (reference sequence). V was pared by 4 bases and J by 6 bases, with 9 bases of the junction left unmatched. The CDR3 sequence is CASSPRQGRIQPQHF. The CDR3 DNA reads as TGTGCCAGCAGCCCGCGACAGGGGCGGATTCAGCCCCAGCATTTT.

The table lists this clone with a count of one. The chain links TRBV4-3 to TRBJ2-3; D not certain. Trimming took off 1 base at V and 0 bases at J, with 8 bases between the two ends. This CDR3 has 15 amino acids. The germline CDR1 and CDR2 sequences are LGHNA and YSLEER. CDR3 coding DNA: TGCGCCAGCAGCCAAGGCGGCTCTAGCACAGATACGCAGTATTTT. It specifies CASSQGGSSTDTQYF.

This clone was seen a handful of times. The CDR3 nucleotides read TGTGCCAGTATAGCGAACACCGGGGAGCTGTTTTTT. This sequence encodes CASIANTGELFF. The chain recombines TRBV19 with TRBJ2-2; D is ambiguous. From germline, CDR1 is LNHDA and CDR2 SQIVND (reference sequence). With 7 bases removed from V and 0 bases from J, the gap between germline ends came to 3 bases. The length of the CDR3 is 12 residues.

The rearrangement joins TRBV5-1 to TRBJ1-3, with 8 nucleotides matching TRBD1. The CDR3 length is 17 residues. The J segment lost 0 bases and the V segment lost 0 bases, leaving 5 bases of the junction unmatched. From germline, CDR1 is SGHRS and CDR2 YFSETQ. CDR3 sequence reads: CASSLGGTGPSGNTIYF. The CDR3 coding sequence is TGCGCCAGCAGCTTGGGTGGGACAGGCCCCTCTGGAAACACCATATATTTT. The variable domain in full, with the rest retrieved from reference TRBV5-1 and TRBJ1-3, is KAGVTQTPRYLIKTRGQQVTLSCSPISGHRSVSWYQQTPGQGLQFLFEYFSETQRNKGNFPGRFSGRQFSNSRSEMNVSTLELGDSALYLCASSLGGTGPSGNTIYFGEGSWLTVV.

The chain has TRBV2 and TRBJ1-6; D perhaps matches TRBD1 (5 bases). The germline V gene encodes CDR1 SNHLY and CDR2 FYNNEI. The V and J ends lost 8 bases and 10 bases respectively, with 12 bases between them. This CDR3 is built from 12 residues. The CDR3 loop is CASGGVGSPLHF. The CDR3 nucleotides are TGTGCCAGCGGGGGGGTGGGATCACCCCTCCACTTT.

This clone was counted only a few times. The V gene is TRBV28, the J gene TRBJ1-3; no clear D gene. The CDR3 sequence is 18 residues long. Germline-derived CDR1 and CDR2 are MDHEN and SYDVKM. V was pared by 3 bases and J by 0 bases, with 18 bases between. The CDR3 reads CASSLYGPNINSGNTIYF. The CDR3 bases are TGTGCCAGCAGTTTGTACGGGCCAAACATAAACTCTGGAAACACCATATATTTT.

The chain links TRBV5-8 to TRBJ1-4, with D possibly being TRBD1 (6 bases). The V gene's germline CDR1 is SGHTS and CDR2 YDEGEE. The CDR3 runs 17 residues. V lost 4 bases to trimming and J lost 0 bases, with 16 bases between them. CDR3 in amino acids: CASSRGAELATNEKLFF. The CDR3 coding sequence is TGTGCCAGCAGCCGGGGGGCTGAGTTAGCAACTAATGAAAAACTGTTTTTT.

The chain employs TRBV5-1 and TRBJ1-2; the match to TRBD1 covers 9 bases. Per the germline V gene, CDR1 is SGHRS and CDR2 is YFSETQ. V was pared by 4 bases and J by 7 bases, with 8 bases of the junction left unmatched. CDR3 length: 14 amino acids. CDR3 in amino acids: CASSTGQGDSGYTF. Here the CDR3 DNA reads TGCGCCAGCAGCACGGGACAGGGTGATAGTGGCTACACCTTC.

The CDR3 here is CASSLEQGLGYGYTF. In DNA, the CDR3 is TGTGCCAGCAGCTTGGAACAGGGCCTCGGCTATGGCTACACCTTC. The chain couples TRBV5-4 to TRBJ1-2; possibly TRBD1 for D (6 bases). The CDR3 consists of 15 residues. Trimming left V 0 bases short and J 4 bases short, with 13 bases between. Germline CDR1 SGHNT, CDR2 YYREEE (reference sequence).

This clone was detected only a few times. This chain links TRBV30 with TRBJ1-2; D not resolved. The V gene's germline CDR1 is GTSNPN and CDR2 SVGIG (reference sequence). Trimming cost V 0 bases and J 0 bases, with 11 bases left between them. The CDR3 is 15 residues long. The CDR3 DNA reads as TGTGCCTGGAGTGTACGAGGCGGCTCTAACTATGGCTACACCTTC. It specifies CAWSVRGGSNYGYTF.

J is TRBJ1-3 and V is TRBV4-2, with TRBD1 matching 7 bases. Unmatched junction bases numbered 1, after V lost 0 bases and J lost 5 bases. This CDR3 is built from 14 residues. The germline V gene encodes CDR1 LGHNA and CDR2 YNFKEQ. This CDR3 reads CASSQEGQRNTIYF. The CDR3 nucleotides read TGTGCCAGCAGCCAAGAGGGACAGAGAAACACCATATATTTT.

The V gene is TRBV5-4, the J gene TRBJ1-2; D might be TRBD1 (6 bases). The CDR3 has 14 amino acids. Germline V lookup: CDR1 SGHNT, CDR2 YYREEE (reference sequence). Deletions cut 2 bases from V and 8 bases from J, with 16 bases between. CDR3 nucleotide sequence: TGTGCCAGCAGCTTTCGCACTTCGGGGGGCGGCTACACCTTC. It specifies CASSFRTSGGGYTF.

V is TRBV7-3 and J is TRBJ2-1; 12 nucleotides agree with TRBD1. V was clipped by 6 bases and J by 5 bases; unmatched bases: 11. Germline V gene sequence: CDR1 SGHTA, CDR2 FQGTGA. There are 17 residues in the CDR3. The DNA for the CDR3 is TGTGCCAGCAGTCTTACCGGGACAGGGGGCCGTCACAATGAGCAGTTCTTC. Amino acids: CASSLTGTGGRHNEQFF.

The chain recombines TRBV7-2 with TRBJ2-2; D not certain. The V end was cut by 7 bases, the J end by 7 bases, with 10 bases between. CDR1 is SGHTA, CDR2 FQGNSA, per germline. This CDR3 has 12 residues. This chain's CDR3 is CASNLFFGELFF. The CDR3 DNA sequence: TGTGCCAGCAACCTTTTTTTCGGGGAGCTGTTTTTT.

The CDR3 here is CASGTGVNQPQHF. CDR3 DNA: TGTGCCAGCGGTACAGGGGTGAATCAGCCCCAGCATTTT. The rearrangement links TRBV6-1 to TRBJ1-5; 7 positions match TRBD1. The CDR3 totals 13 residues. The J segment lost 4 bases and the V segment lost 8 bases, leaving 5 bases of the junction unmatched. Germline V gene lookup returns CDR1 MNHNS and CDR2 SASEGT.

This clone was seen a few times. The CDR3 DNA follows: TGTGCCAGCACGCTCCGGACAAACACTGAAGCTTTCTTT. Translating it yields CASTLRTNTEAFF. This chain connects TRBV6-5 to TRBJ1-1, with D perhaps matching TRBD1 (5 bases). The germline V and J ends were trimmed by 7 bases and 2 bases, with 11 bases remaining between them. The CDR3 extends over 13 amino acids. CDR1 is MNHEY, CDR2 SVGAGI, per germline.

The chain couples TRBV4-1 to TRBJ1-3; D call uncertain. The CDR3 is 17 residues long. Trimming removed 0 bases from V and 0 bases from J, with 12 bases in between. CDR1 MGHRA and CDR2 YSYEKL come from the germline V gene. DNA for the CDR3: TGCGCCAGCAGCCAAGATGGCACTCGGGGCTCTGGAAACACCATATATTTT. It encodes CASSQDGTRGSGNTIYF.

J is TRBJ2-1 and V is TRBV5-1; D call uncertain. The CDR3 length is 14 residues. Germline CDR1 SGHRS, CDR2 YFSETQ. V lost 2 bases and J lost 0, with 6 bases in between. DNA for the CDR3: TGCGCCAGCAGCTTACATGGCTCCTACAATGAGCAGTTCTTC. It translates to CASSLHGSYNEQFF.

The chain recombines TRBV5-1 with TRBJ1-2; possible D gene TRBD1, 5 bases. Germline loops: CDR1 SGHRS, CDR2 YFSETQ. This CDR3 spans 14 amino acids. V was shortened by 0 bases and J by 4 bases, with 10 bases between the two germline ends. CDR3: CASSLDTGTYGYTF. CDR3 nucleotides: TGCGCCAGCAGCTTGGATACAGGAACCTATGGCTACACCTTC.

The chain recombines TRBV13 with TRBJ1-4; D remains unclear. V was shortened by 4 bases and J by 5 bases, with 14 bases between the two germline ends. The CDR3 sequence is 15 residues long. Germline loops: CDR1 PRHDT, CDR2 FYEKMQ (reference sequence). CDR3 loop: CASSYQDAGNEKLFF. In DNA, the CDR3 is TGTGCCAGCAGCTACCAGGACGCGGGAAATGAAAAACTGTTTTTT.

This rearrangement joins TRBV6-6 to TRBJ1-2, with 9 positions matching TRBD1. The J segment lost 0 bases and the V segment lost 4 bases, leaving 6 bases of the junction unmatched. CDR3 length: 16 amino acids. Germline CDR1 is MNHNY and CDR2 is SVGAGI (reference sequence). The CDR3 loop is CASSLGQGKANYGYTF. The CDR3 DNA is TGTGCCAGCAGTTTAGGACAGGGGAAGGCTAACTATGGCTACACCTTC.

The chain links TRBV27 to TRBJ1-2; D not resolved. This CDR3 is built from 14 residues. In germline, CDR1 is MNHEY, CDR2 SMNVEV (reference sequence). V was clipped by 2 bases and J by 4 bases, with 11 bases between them. As DNA, the CDR3 is TGTGCCAGCAGTTTAAGCTGGGCGGCCTATGGCTACACCTTC. This sequence encodes CASSLSWAAYGYTF.

The sample holds one count of this clone. The chain uses TRBV7-2 and TRBJ1-5; perhaps TRBD1 as D (6 bases). The germline V gene has CDR1 SGHTA and CDR2 FQGNSA. The CDR3 is made up of 15 amino acids. Trimming cost V 0 bases and J 1 base, with 7 bases left between them. For the CDR3, the DNA is TGTGCCAGCAGCTTAGCAGGGGGGAGCAATCAGCCCCAGCATTTT. Residues: CASSLAGGSNQPQHF. The full variable domain, in which reference TRBV7-2 and TRBJ1-5 provide the parts outside the CDR3, is GAGVSQSPSNKVTEKGKDVELRCDPISGHTALYWYRQSLGQGLEFLIYFQGNSAPDKSGLPSDRFSAERTGGSVSTLTIQRTQQEDSAVYLCASSLAGGSNQPQHFGDGTRLSIL.

The chain carries TRBV18 and TRBJ1-4; D uncertain. This CDR3 comprises 15 residues. With 5 bases removed from V and 0 bases from J, the gap between germline ends came to 10 bases. Germline loops: CDR1 KGHSH, CDR2 LQKENI. The CDR3 region has the DNA TGTGCCAGCTCAGCGTGGGGAACAACTAATGAAAAACTGTTTTTT. Translated: CASSAWGTTNEKLFF.

The genes are TRBV2 and TRBJ1-1, with D hard to call. The germline V and J ends were trimmed by 3 bases and 8 bases, with 10 bases remaining between them. The V gene's germline CDR1 is SNHLY and CDR2 FYNNEI. This CDR3 spans 12 amino acids. The CDR3 DNA sequence: TGTGCCAGCAGTGATGGAGATCCGGAAGCTTTCTTT. The encoded protein is CASSDGDPEAFF.

The V call is TRBV4-3, the J call TRBJ2-1, with unresolved D. The CDR3 spans 15 residues. Trimming shortened V by 0 bases and J by 2 bases, and 8 bases separated the two germline ends. Germline loops: CDR1 LGHNA, CDR2 YSLEER. The DNA for the CDR3 is TGCGCCAGCAGCCAAGAAAGCGCCACCTACAATGAGCAGTTCTTC. Protein: CASSQESATYNEQFF.

This rearrangement joins TRBV19 to TRBJ2-7; TRBD2 matches at 8 bases. Trimming cost V 9 bases and J 0 bases; bases outside gene matches: 4. This CDR3 region has 13 residues. From germline, CDR1 is LNHDA and CDR2 SQIVND (reference sequence). CDR3 protein: CASGRDVSYEQYF. CDR3 coding DNA: TGTGCCAGCGGGAGGGACGTCTCCTACGAGCAGTACTTC.

CDR3 DNA sequence: TGTGCCAGTAGTATCGAGGACAGGGGCTATGGCTACACCTTC. As protein: CASSIEDRGYGYTF. V usage is TRBV19 and J usage is TRBJ1-2, with TRBD1 matching 9 bases. Germline values: CDR1 LNHDA, CDR2 SQIVND (reference sequence). V gave up 3 bases and J gave up 4 bases; unmatched junction bases: 3. The CDR3 extends over 14 amino acids.

This clone was counted once. This same CDR3 is encoded by further DNA sequences in the sample. This chain joins TRBV2 and TRBJ2-1; D remains ambiguous. Deletions cut 4 bases from V and 2 bases from J, with 0 bases between. Germline CDR1 and CDR2: SNHLY and FYNNEI. This CDR3 is 11 amino acids long. In nucleotides, the CDR3 is TGTGCCAGCAGTGCCTACAATGAGCAGTTCTTC. Its protein product is CASSAYNEQFF.